These 2 T cell receptor beta chains came from one sample sequenced in a study of blood T cell repertoires in COVID-19. Sequenced by immunoSEQ multiplex PCR; TCRdb stores in-frame clones only, minus some. The repertoire holds approximately 140,000 clones, over 75% seen once, with about 8% in the top ten. The sequenced sample was peripheral blood. These receptors were obtained from an older woman with COVID-19, enrolled during active disease.

The chain has TRBV6-5 and TRBJ2-7, with TRBD2 identical over 10 bases. CDR1 MNHEY and CDR2 SVGAGI come from the germline V gene. V lost 4 bases and J lost 3; bases outside the gene matches: 6. The CDR3 loop spans 15 amino acids. CDR3 nucleotide sequence: TGTGCCAGCAGTTCATCCTTAGCGGGGGGCTACGAGCAGTACTTC. Translating it yields CASSSSLAGGYEQYF.

This clone was counted between two and nine times. This rearrangement joins TRBV5-1 to TRBJ2-5; TRBD2 agrees at 9 bases. V was pared by 4 bases and J by 4 bases, with 8 bases of the junction left unmatched. CDR3 length: 15 amino acids. Per the germline V gene, CDR1 is SGHRS and CDR2 is YFSETQ. The CDR3 bases are TGCGCCAGCAGCCGGGGACTAGCCACCCTAGAGACCCAGTACTTC. Translation gives CASSRGLATLETQYF.